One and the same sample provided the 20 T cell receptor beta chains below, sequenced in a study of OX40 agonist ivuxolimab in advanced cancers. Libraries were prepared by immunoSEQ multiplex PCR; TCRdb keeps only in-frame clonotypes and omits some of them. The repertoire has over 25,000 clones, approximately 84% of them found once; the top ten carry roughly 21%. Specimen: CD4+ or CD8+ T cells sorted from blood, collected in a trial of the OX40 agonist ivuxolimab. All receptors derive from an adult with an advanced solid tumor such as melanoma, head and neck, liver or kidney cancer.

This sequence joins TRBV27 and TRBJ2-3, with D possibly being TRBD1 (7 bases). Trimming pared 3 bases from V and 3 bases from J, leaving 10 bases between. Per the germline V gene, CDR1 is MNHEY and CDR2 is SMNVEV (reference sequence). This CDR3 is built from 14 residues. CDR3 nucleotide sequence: TGTGCCAGCAGTTTCAGGGGGGCGACAGATACGCAGTATTTT. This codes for CASSFRGATDTQYF.

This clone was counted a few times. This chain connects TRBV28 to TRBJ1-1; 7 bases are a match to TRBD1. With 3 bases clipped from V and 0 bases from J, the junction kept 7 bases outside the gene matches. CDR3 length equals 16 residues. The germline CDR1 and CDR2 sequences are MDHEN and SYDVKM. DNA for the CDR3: TGTGCCAGCAGTTTCCAGGGGGTCAGGATGAACACTGAAGCTTTCTTT. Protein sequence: CASSFQGVRMNTEAFF.

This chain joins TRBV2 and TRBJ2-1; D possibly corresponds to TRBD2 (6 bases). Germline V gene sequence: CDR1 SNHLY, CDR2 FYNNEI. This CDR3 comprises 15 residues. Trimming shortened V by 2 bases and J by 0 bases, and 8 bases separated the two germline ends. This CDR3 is CASSELGGSYNEQFF. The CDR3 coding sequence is TGTGCCAGCAGTGAATTGGGGGGCTCCTACAATGAGCAGTTCTTC.

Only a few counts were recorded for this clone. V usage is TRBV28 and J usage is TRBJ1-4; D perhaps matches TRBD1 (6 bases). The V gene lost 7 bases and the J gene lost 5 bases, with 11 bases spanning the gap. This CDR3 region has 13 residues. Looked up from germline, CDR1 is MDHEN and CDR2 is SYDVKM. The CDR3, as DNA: TGTGCCAGCAAGGGGGGCTCGAATGAAAAACTGTTTTTT. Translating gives CASKGGSNEKLFF.

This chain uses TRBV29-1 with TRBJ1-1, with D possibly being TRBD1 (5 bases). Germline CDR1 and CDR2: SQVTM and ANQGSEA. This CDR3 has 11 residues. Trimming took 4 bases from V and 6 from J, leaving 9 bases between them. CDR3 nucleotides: TGCAGCGTTGCGTTGGGGGCTGAAGCTTTCTTT. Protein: CSVALGAEAFF.

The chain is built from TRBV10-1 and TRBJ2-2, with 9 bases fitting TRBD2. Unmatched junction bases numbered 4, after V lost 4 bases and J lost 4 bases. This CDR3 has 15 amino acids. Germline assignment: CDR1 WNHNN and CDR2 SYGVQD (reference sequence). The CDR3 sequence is CASSGGRAVTGELFF. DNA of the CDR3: TGCGCCAGCAGTGGCGGGAGGGCTGTCACCGGGGAGCTGTTTTTT.

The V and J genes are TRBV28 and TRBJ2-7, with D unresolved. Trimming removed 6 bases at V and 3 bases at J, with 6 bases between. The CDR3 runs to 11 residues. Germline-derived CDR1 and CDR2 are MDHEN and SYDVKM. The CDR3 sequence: CASSPDYEQYF. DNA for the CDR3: TGTGCCAGCAGCCCCGACTACGAGCAGTACTTC. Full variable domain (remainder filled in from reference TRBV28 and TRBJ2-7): DVKVTQSSRYLVKRTGEKVFLECVQDMDHENMFWYRQDPGLGLRLIYFSYDVKMKEKGDIPEGYSVSREKKERFSLILESASTNQTSMYLCASSPDYEQYFGPGTRLTVT.

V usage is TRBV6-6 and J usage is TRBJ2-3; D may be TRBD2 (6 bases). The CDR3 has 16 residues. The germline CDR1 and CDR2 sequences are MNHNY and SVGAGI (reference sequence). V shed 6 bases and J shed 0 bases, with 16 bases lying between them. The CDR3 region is CASSRGTATSTDTQYF. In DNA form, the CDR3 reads TGTGCCAGCAGCCGGGGGACTGCCACTAGCACAGATACGCAGTATTTT.

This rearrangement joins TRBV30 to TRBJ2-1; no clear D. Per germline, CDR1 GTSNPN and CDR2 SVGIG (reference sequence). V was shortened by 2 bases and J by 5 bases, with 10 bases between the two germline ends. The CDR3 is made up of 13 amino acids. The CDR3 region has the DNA TGTGCCTGGAGTCGGCAGGTGAACAATGAGCAGTTCTTC. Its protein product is CAWSRQVNNEQFF. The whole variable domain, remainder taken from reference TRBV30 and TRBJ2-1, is SQTIHQWPATLVQPVGSPLSLECTVEGTSNPNLYWYRQAAGRGLQLLFYSVGIGQISSEVPQNLSASRPQDRQFILSSKKLLLSDSGFYLCAWSRQVNNEQFFGPGTRLTVL.

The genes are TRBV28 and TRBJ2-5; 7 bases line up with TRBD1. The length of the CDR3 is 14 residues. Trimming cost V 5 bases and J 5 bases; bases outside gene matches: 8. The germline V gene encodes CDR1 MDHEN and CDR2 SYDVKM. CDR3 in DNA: TGTGCCAGCAGTCCCCGGACAGGAAGGGAGACCCAGTACTTC. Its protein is CASSPRTGRETQYF.

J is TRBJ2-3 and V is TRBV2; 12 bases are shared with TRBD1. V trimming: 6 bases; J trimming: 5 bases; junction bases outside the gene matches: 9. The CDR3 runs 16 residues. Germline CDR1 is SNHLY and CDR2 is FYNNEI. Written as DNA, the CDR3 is TGTGCCAGCAGCTACCGGGACAGGGGGCTTAGAGATACGCAGTATTTT. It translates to CASSYRDRGLRDTQYF.

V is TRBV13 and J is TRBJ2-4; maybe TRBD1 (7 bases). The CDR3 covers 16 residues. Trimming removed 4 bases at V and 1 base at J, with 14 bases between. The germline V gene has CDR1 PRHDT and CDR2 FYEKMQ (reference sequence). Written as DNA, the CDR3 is TGTGCCAGCAGCTCCGGAGGGGACAGCGCCAAAAACATTCAGTACTTC. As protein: CASSSGGDSAKNIQYF.

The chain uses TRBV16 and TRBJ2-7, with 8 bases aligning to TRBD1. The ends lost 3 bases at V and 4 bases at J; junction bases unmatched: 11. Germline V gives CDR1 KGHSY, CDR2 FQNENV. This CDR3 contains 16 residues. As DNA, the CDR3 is TGTGCCAGCAGCCACCCGGGCACAGGGGGAGGATACGAGCAGTACTTC. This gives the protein CASSHPGTGGGYEQYF.

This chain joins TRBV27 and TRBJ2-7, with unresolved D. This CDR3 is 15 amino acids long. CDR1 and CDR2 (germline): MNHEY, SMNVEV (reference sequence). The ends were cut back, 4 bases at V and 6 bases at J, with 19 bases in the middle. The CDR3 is CASSSSRRNDGEQYF. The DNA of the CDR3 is TGTGCCAGCAGTTCTTCTCGACGGAATGACGGCGAGCAGTACTTC.

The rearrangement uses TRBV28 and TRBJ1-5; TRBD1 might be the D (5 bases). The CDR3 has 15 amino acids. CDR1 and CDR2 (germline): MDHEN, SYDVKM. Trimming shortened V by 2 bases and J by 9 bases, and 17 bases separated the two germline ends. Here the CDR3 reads CASSLAGQALVPQHF. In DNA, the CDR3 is TGTGCCAGCAGTTTAGCGGGGCAGGCCCTGGTGCCCCAGCATTTT.

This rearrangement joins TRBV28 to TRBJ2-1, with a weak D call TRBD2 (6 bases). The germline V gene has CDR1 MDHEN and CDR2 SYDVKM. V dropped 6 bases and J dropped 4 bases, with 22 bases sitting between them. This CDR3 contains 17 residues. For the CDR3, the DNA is TGTGCCAGCAGCCCCCCGGTACGGAGGGGTGGGTACAATGAGCAGTTCTTC. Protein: CASSPPVRRGGYNEQFF.

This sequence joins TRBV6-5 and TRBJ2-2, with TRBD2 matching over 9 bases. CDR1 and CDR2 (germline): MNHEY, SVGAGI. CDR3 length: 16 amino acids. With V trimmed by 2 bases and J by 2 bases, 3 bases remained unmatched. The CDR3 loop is CASSYQGLANTGELFF. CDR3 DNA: TGTGCCAGCAGTTACCAGGGACTAGCAAACACCGGGGAGCTGTTTTTT.

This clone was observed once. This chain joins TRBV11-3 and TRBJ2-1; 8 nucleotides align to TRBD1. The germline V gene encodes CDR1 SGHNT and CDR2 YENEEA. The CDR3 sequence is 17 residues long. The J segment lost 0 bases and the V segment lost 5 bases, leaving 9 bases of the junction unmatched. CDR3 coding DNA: TGTGCCAGCAGCCCTGGACAGGGTGAGAGCTCCTACAATGAGCAGTTCTTC. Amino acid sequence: CASSPGQGESSYNEQFF.

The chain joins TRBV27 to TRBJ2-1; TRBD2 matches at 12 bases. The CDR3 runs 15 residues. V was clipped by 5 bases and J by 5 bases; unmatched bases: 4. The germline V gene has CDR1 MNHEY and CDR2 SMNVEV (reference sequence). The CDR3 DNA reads TGTGCCAGCAGTCCCACTAGCGGGGGGCACAATGAGCAGTTCTTC. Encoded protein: CASSPTSGGHNEQFF.

The CDR3 region is CASSPGGNYGYTF. CDR3 nucleotide sequence: TGTGCCAGCAGTCCCGGGGGGAACTATGGCTACACCTTC. J is TRBJ1-2 and V is TRBV27; D perhaps matches TRBD1 (5 bases). Between the trimmed V and J ends, which lost 5 bases and 2 bases, there was a span of 9 bases. This CDR3 spans 13 amino acids. From germline, CDR1 is MNHEY and CDR2 SMNVEV (reference sequence).